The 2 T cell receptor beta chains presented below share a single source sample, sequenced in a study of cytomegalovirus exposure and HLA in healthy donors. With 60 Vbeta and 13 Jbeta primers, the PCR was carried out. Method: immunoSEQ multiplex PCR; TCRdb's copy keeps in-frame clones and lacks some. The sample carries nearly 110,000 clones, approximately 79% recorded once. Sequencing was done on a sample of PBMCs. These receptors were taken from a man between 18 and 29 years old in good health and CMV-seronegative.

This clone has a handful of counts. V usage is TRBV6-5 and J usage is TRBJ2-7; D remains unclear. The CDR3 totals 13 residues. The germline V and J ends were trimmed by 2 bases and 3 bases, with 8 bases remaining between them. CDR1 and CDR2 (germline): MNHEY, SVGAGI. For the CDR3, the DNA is TGTGCCAGCAGTTACGGCCCAGGCTACGAGCAGTACTTC. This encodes CASSYGPGYEQYF.

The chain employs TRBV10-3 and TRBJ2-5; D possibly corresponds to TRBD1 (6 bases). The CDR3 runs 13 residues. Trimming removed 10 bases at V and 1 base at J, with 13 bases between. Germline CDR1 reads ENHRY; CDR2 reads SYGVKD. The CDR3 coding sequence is TGTGCCACCTCCACAGGGACCCAAGAGACCCAGTACTTC. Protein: CATSTGTQETQYF.